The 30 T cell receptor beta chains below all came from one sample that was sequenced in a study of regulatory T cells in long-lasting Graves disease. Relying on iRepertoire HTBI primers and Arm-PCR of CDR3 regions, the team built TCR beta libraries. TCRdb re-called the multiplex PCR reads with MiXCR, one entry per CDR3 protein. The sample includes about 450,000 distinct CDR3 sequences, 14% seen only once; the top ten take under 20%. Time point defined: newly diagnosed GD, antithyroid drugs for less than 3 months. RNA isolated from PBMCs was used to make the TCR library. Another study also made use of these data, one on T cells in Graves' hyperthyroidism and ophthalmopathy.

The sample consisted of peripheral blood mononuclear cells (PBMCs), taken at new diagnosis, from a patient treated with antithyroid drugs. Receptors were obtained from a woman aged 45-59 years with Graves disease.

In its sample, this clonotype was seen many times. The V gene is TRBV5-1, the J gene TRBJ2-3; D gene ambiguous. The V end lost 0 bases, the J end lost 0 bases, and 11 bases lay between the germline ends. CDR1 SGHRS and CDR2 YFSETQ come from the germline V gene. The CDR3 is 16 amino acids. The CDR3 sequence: CASSLVKLRSTDTQYF. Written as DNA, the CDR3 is TGCGCCAGCAGCTTGGTGAAATTGCGGAGCACAGATACGCAGTATTTT.

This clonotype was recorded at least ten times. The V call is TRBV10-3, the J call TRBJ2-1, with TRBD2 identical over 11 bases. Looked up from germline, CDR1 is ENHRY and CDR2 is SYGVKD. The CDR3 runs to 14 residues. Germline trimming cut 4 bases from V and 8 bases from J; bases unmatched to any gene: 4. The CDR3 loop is CAISVLAGDDEQFF. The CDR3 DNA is TGTGCCATCAGTGTACTAGCGGGAGACGATGAGCAGTTCTTC.

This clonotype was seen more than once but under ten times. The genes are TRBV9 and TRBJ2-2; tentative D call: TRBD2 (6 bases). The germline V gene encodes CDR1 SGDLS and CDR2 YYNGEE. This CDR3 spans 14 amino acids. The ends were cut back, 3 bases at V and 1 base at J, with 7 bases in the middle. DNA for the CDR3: TGTGCCAGCAGCGGGAGGGTGAACACCGGGGAGCTGTTTTTT. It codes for CASSGRVNTGELFF.

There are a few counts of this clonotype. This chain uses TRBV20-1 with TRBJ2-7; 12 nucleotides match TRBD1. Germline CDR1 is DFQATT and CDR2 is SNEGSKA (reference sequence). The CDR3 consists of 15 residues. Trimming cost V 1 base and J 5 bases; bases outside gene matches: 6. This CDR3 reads CSARVLGQGADEQYF. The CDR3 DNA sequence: TGCAGTGCTAGAGTTTTGGGACAGGGGGCCGACGAGCAGTACTTC.

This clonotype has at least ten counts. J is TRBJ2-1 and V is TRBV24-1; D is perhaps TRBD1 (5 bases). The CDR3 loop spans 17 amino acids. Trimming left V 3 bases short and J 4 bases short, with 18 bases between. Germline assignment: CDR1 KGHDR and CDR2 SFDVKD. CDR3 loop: CATSDPYRTLNYNEQFF. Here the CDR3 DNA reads TGTGCCACCAGTGATCCTTACAGGACCCTCAATTACAATGAGCAGTTCTTC.

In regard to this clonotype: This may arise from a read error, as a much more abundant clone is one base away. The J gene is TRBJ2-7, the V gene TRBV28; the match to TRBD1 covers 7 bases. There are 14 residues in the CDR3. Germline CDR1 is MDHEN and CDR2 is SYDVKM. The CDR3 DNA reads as TGTGCCAGCCTACGGACAGGTTATTACTACGGGCAGTACTTC. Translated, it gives CASLRTGYYYGQYF. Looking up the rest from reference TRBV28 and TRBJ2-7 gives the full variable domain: DVKVTQSSRYLVKRTGEKVFLECVQDMDHENMFWYRQDPGLGLRLIYFSYDVKMKEKGDIPEGYSVSREKKERFSLILESASTNQTSMYLCASLRTGYYYGQYFGPGTRLTVT.

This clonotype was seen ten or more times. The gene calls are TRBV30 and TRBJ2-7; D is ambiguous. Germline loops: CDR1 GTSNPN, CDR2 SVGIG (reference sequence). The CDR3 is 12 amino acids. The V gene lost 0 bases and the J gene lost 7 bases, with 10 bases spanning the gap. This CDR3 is CAWSVRRREQYF. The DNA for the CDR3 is TGTGCCTGGAGTGTACGTCGAAGAGAGCAGTACTTC.

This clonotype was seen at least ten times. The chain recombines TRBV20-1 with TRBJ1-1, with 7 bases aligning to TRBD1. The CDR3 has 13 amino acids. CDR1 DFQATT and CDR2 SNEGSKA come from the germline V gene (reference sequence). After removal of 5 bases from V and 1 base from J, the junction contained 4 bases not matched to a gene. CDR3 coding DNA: TGCAGTGCTCACGACAGGGCGAACACTGAAGCTTTCTTT. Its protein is CSAHDRANTEAFF.

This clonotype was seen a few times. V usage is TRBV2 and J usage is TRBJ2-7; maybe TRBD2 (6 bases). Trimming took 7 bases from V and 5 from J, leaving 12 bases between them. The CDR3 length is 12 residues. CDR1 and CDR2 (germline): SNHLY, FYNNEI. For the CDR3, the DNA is TGTGCCAGCATCCGGGAGTTTAACGAGCAGTACTTC. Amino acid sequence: CASIREFNEQYF.

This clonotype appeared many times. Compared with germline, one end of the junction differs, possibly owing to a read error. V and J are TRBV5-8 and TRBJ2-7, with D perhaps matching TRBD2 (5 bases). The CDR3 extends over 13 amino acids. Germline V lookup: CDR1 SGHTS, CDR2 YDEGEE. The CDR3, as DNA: TGTGCCAGCAGCTTGGACGGCGGGTACGTGCAGTACTTC. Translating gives CASSLDGGYVQYF.

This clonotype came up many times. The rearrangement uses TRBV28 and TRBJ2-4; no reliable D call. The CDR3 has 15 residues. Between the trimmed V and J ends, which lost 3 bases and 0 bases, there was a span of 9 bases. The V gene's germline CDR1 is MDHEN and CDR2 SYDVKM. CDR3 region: CASSFGLLAKNIQYF. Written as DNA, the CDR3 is TGTGCCAGCAGTTTTGGTCTTCTAGCCAAAAACATTCAGTACTTC.

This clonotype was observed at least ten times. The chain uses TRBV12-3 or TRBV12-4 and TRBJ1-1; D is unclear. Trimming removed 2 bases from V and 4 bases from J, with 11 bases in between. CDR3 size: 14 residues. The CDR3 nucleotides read TGTGCCAGCAGTTTATCGTACGAGGGCACTGAAGCTTTCTTT. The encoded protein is CASSLSYEGTEAFF.

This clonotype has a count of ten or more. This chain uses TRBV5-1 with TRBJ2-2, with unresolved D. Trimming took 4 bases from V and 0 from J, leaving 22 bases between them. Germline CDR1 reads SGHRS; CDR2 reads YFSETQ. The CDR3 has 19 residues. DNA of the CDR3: TGCGCCAGCAGCCCGGTGCGCCCGCTAAGCCTGACGAACACCGGGGAGCTGTTTTTT. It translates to CASSPVRPLSLTNTGELFF.

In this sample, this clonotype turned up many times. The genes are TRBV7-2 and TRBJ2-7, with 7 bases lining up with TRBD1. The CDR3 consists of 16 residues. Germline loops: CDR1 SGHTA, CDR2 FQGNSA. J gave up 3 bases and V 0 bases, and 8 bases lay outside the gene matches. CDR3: CASSLAPRQGHYEQYF. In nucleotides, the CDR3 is TGTGCCAGCAGCTTAGCTCCAAGACAGGGCCACTACGAGCAGTACTTC.

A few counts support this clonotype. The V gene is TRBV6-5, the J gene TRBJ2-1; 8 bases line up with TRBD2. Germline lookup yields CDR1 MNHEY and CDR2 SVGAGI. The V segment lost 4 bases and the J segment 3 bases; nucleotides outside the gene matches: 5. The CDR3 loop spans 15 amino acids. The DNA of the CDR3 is TGTGCCAGCAGTTCCCGGACTAGCAGCTACAATGAGCAGTTCTTC. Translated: CASSSRTSSYNEQFF.

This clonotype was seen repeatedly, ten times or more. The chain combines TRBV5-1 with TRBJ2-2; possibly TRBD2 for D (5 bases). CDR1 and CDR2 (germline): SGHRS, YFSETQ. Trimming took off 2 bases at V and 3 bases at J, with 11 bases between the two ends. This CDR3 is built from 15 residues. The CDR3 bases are TGCGCCAGCAGCTTTAAGGGAGCAGACACCGGGGAGCTGTTTTTT. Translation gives CASSFKGADTGELFF.

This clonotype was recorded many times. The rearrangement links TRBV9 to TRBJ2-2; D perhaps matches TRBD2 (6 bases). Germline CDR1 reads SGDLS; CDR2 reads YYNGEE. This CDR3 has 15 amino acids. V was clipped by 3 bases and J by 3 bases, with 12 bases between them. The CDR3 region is CASSATGVDTGELFF. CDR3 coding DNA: TGTGCCAGCAGCGCAACGGGAGTGGACACCGGGGAGCTGTTTTTT. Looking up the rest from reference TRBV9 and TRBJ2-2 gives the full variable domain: DSGVTQTPKHLITATGQRVTLRCSPRSGDLSVYWYQQSLDQGLQFLIQYYNGEERAKGNILERFSAQQFPDLHSELNLSSLELGDSALYFCASSATGVDTGELFFGEGSRLTVL.

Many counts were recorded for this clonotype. The CDR3 region has the DNA TGTGCCAGCACACTTATGGACAGGGGATACCAAGAGACCCAGTACTTC. Translated: CASTLMDRGYQETQYF. The rearrangement uses TRBV6-1 and TRBJ2-5, with 9 positions matching TRBD1. Germline V gene lookup returns CDR1 MNHNS and CDR2 SASEGT. The CDR3 sequence is 16 residues long. The V segment lost 7 bases and the J segment 0 bases; nucleotides outside the gene matches: 9.

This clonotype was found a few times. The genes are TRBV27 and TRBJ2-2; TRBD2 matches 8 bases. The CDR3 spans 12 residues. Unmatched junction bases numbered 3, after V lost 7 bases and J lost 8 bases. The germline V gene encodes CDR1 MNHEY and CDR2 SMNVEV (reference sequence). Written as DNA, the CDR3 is TGTGCCAGCAAAATAGCGGGAGGGGAGCTGTTTTTT. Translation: CASKIAGGELFF.

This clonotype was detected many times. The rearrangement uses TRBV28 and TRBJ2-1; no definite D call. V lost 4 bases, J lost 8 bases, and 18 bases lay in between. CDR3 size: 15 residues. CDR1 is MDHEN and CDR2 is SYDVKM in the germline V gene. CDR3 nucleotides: TGTGCCAGCAGTTCCCCGCAGTGGGGATTAGATGAGCAGTTCTTC. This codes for CASSSPQWGLDEQFF. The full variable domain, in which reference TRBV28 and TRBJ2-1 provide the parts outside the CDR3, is DVKVTQSSRYLVKRTGEKVFLECVQDMDHENMFWYRQDPGLGLRLIYFSYDVKMKEKGDIPEGYSVSREKKERFSLILESASTNQTSMYLCASSSPQWGLDEQFFGPGTRLTVL.

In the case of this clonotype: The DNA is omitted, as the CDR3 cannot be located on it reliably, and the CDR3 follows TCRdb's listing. This chain's CDR3 is CASSVGPGSENIQYF. The chain has TRBV9 and TRBJ2-4; the tabulated D call, TRBD1, remains unverified against the DNA. The CDR3 region is 15 residues in length, termini included. Germline CDR1 reads SGDLS; CDR2 reads YYNGEE.

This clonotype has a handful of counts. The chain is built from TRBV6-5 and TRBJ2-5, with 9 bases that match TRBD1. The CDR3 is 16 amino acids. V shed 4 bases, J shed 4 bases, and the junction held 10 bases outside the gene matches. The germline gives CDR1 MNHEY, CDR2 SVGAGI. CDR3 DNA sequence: TGTGCCAGCAGTTCAGAACAGGGGGCGGAGGGAGAGACCCAGTACTTC. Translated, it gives CASSSEQGAEGETQYF.

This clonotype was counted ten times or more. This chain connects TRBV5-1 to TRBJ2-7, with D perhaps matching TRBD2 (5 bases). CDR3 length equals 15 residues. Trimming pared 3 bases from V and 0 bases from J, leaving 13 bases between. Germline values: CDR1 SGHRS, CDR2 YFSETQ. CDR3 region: CASSSQDSGSYEQYF. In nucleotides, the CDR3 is TGCGCCAGCAGCTCCCAGGACTCCGGCTCCTACGAGCAGTACTTC.

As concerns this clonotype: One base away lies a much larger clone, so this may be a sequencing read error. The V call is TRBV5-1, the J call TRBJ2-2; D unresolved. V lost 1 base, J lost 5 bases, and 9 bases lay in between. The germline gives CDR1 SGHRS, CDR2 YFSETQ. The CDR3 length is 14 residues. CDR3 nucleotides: TGCGCCAGCAGCTTGCTAGAAAGGACCGGGGAGCTGTTTTTT. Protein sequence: CASSLLERTGELFF.

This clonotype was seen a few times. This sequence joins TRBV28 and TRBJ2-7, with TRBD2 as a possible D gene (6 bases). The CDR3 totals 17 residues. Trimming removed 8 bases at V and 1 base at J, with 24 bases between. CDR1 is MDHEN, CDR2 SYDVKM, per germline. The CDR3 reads CASQGNRDSMVSYEQYF. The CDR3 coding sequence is TGTGCCAGCCAGGGCAACCGGGACTCCATGGTTTCCTACGAGCAGTACTTC. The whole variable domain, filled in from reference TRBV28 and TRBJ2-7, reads DVKVTQSSRYLVKRTGEKVFLECVQDMDHENMFWYRQDPGLGLRLIYFSYDVKMKEKGDIPEGYSVSREKKERFSLILESASTNQTSMYLCASQGNRDSMVSYEQYFGPGTRLTVT.

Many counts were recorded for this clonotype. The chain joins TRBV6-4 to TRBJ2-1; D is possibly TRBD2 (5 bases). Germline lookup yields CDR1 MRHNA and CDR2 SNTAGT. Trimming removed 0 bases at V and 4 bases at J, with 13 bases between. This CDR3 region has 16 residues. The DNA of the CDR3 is TGTGCCAGCAGTGACTCGAACCAAGCGGAATACAATGAGCAGTTCTTC. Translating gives CASSDSNQAEYNEQFF.

Here the CDR3 reads CASRIQGNNSPLHF. CDR3 nucleotide sequence: TGCGCCAGCCGAATACAGGGGAATAATTCACCCCTCCACTTT. This rearrangement joins TRBV5-1 to TRBJ1-6; 7 nucleotides agree with TRBD1. This CDR3 spans 14 amino acids. The V gene's germline CDR1 is SGHRS and CDR2 YFSETQ. The trim removed 7 bases at V and 5 bases at J, leaving 6 bases unmatched.

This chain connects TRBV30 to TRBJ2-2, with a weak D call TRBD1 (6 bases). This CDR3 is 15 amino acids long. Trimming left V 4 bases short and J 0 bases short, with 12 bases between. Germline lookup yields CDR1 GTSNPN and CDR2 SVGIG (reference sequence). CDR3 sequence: CAWTQGFANTGELFF. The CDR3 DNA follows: TGTGCCTGGACCCAGGGGTTCGCGAACACCGGGGAGCTGTTTTTT.

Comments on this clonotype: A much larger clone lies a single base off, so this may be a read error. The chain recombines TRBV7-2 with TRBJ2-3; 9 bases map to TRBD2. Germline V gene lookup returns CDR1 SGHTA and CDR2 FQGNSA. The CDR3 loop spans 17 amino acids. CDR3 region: CASSPQRPGLASDMQYF. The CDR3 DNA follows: TGTGCCAGCAGCCCGCAAAGGCCGGGACTAGCCTCGGATATGCAGTATTTT.

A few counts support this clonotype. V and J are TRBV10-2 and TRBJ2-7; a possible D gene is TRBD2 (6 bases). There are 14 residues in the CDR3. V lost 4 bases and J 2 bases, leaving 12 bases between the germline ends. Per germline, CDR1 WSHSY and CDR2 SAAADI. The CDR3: CASSGGVATYEQYF. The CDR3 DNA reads TGCGCCAGCAGTGGCGGGGTGGCGACCTACGAGCAGTACTTC.